The 3 T cell receptor beta chains given below trace back to one sample, sequenced in a study of T cells after yellow fever vaccination. TCRdb processed the 5' RACE reads anew with MiXCR; each CDR3 protein has one entry. This sample has some 550,000 distinct CDR3 sequences; 15% to 20% occur once, and the top ten carry roughly an eighth. Sequencing was performed on PBMCs, taken 15 days after the yellow fever booster vaccination. Receptors were obtained from a man under 40 who received the YFV17D yellow fever vaccine.

A few counts support this clonotype. V gene TRBV20-1 combines with J gene TRBJ2-7; 7 nucleotides line up with TRBD1. The CDR3 has 14 amino acids. The germline gives CDR1 DFQATT, CDR2 SNEGSKA (reference sequence). Losses at the gene ends were 3 bases for V and 3 bases for J; bases not matched to a gene: 8. CDR3 sequence (DNA): TGCAGTGCTAGTAGGACAGGCCATTTCTACGAGCAGTACTTC. Its protein product is CSASRTGHFYEQYF.

This clonotype was observed a handful of times. This chain uses TRBV5-1 with TRBJ2-5, with D maybe TRBD2 (5 bases). V gave up 2 bases and J gave up 1 base, with 15 bases separating them. CDR1 and CDR2 from the germline V gene are SGHRS and YFSETQ. The CDR3 is 16 residues long. As DNA, the CDR3 is TGCGCCAGCAGCTTCATGGCGAGGGAGTTCCAAGAGACCCAGTACTTC. It encodes CASSFMAREFQETQYF.

This clonotype has only a few counts. The V and J genes are TRBV6-2 or TRBV6-3 and TRBJ2-1; 7 bases fit TRBD2. The CDR3 length is 14 residues. Trimming removed 7 bases from V and 4 bases from J; junction bases left unmatched: 7. Germline V gives CDR1 MNHEY, CDR2 SVGEGT. The CDR3 bases are TGTGCCAGCACCGCGGGAGCCCTGTACAATGAGCAGTTCTTC. Its protein product is CASTAGALYNEQFF.